This T cell receptor beta chain was sequenced during a study of blood T cell repertoires in COVID-19. The CDR3 covers 13 residues. Trimming removed 8 bases from V and 4 bases from J, with 14 bases in between. CDR1 and CDR2 (germline): LNHDA, SQIVND (reference sequence). Original data processing: Reference gene primer amplification gave nucleated cell count estimates. The method was immunoSEQ multiplex PCR; TCRdb's version includes in-frame clones alone and lacks a portion of them. The D gene and trimming were derived from the DNA, and the V and J assignments and clone size from that table. Here the sample spans 150,000 to 200,000 clones, roughly 84% being singletons.

This sequence joins TRBV19 and TRBJ1-2; a weak D match, TRBD1 (5 bases). Sequencing was carried out using PBMCs or T cells enriched from blood (not recorded which). The receptor's source is an older man who had been exposed to COVID-19. CDR3 in DNA: TGTGCCAGTCTCCGGGGGACGGCCTATGGCTACACCTTC. Amino acids: CASLRGTAYGYTF.